The next 8 T cell receptor beta chains were all read from a single sample in a study of cytotoxic CD8 clonotypes in ibrutinib-treated CLL. The assay was immunoSEQ multiplex PCR, and TCRdb's table has in-frame clones only and misses some. The sample includes almost 250,000 clones, less than 75% of them seen just once. Sequencing used PBMCs, obtained after 24 months of ibrutinib treatment. The receptors here all came from a human donor with chronic lymphocytic leukemia.

This chain uses TRBV7-6 with TRBJ2-7; D tentatively reads TRBD1 or TRBD2 (6 bases each). V was trimmed by 0 bases and J by 5 bases, leaving 11 bases between them. In germline, CDR1 is SGHVS, CDR2 FNYEAQ. This CDR3 has 14 residues. The CDR3 here is CASSLAGGGNEQYF. The CDR3 region has the DNA TGTGCCAGCAGCTTAGCTGGAGGGGGGAACGAGCAGTACTTC.

V gene TRBV19 combines with J gene TRBJ2-1; D unresolved. Trimming removed 3 bases at V and 4 bases at J, with 16 bases between. The CDR3 totals 16 residues. Germline loops: CDR1 LNHDA, CDR2 SQIVND (reference sequence). In nucleotides, the CDR3 is TGTGCCAGTAGTATTACAACCAAACTCCCGTACAATGAGCAGTTCTTC. Translated: CASSITTKLPYNEQFF.

The J gene is TRBJ2-6, the V gene TRBV5-1, with D maybe TRBD1 (6 bases). Germline values: CDR1 SGHRS, CDR2 YFSETQ. The ends were cut back, 3 bases at V and 0 bases at J, with 16 bases in the middle. This CDR3 has 18 amino acids. The CDR3 loop reads CASSSEYTGRSGANVLTF. CDR3 nucleotide sequence: TGCGCCAGCAGCTCAGAATATACAGGGCGCTCTGGGGCCAACGTCCTGACTTTC. The complete variable domain, with remaining parts taken from reference TRBV5-1 and TRBJ2-6, reads KAGVTQTPRYLIKTRGQQVTLSCSPISGHRSVSWYQQTPGQGLQFLFEYFSETQRNKGNFPGRFSGRQFSNSRSEMNVSTLELGDSALYLCASSSEYTGRSGANVLTFGAGSRLTVL.

The chain has TRBV19 and TRBJ2-1, with 13 nucleotides matching TRBD2. The CDR3 is 14 amino acids. V lost 10 bases, J lost 7 bases, and 7 bases stayed unmatched. The germline V gene encodes CDR1 LNHDA and CDR2 SQIVND (reference sequence). Written as DNA, the CDR3 is TGTGCCACCGGACTAGCGGGAGTGATTAATGAGCAGTTCTTC. Its protein product is CATGLAGVINEQFF.

The chain recombines TRBV28 with TRBJ2-1; 10 bases are shared with TRBD2. The CDR3 contains 16 residues. CDR1 MDHEN and CDR2 SYDVKM come from the germline V gene. Trimming at V came to 7 bases and at J to 5 bases, leaving 11 bases not matched to a gene. The CDR3 nucleotides are TGTGCCAGCACCTCGGAACCAGCGGGAGGGAACAATGAGCAGTTCTTC. Its translation: CASTSEPAGGNNEQFF.

The DNA for the CDR3 is TGTGCCAGCAGCTTAGCCGGGACAGCATCGAACACCGGGGAGCTGTTTTTT. It translates to CASSLAGTASNTGELFF. The V gene is TRBV7-8, the J gene TRBJ2-2; TRBD1 agrees at 7 bases. The germline CDR1 and CDR2 sequences are SGHVS and FQNEAQ. The CDR3 sequence is 17 residues long. V lost 0 bases, J lost 0 bases, and 4 bases stayed unmatched.

The chain uses TRBV9 and TRBJ2-5; no reliable D call. This CDR3 contains 14 residues. Germline V CDR1 and CDR2: SGDLS, YYNGEE. V lost 0 bases, J lost 5 bases, and 11 bases lay in between. CDR3 DNA sequence: TGTGCCAGCAGCGTAGAGGTTAGAGAGGAGACCCAGTACTTC. Its translation is CASSVEVREETQYF.

J is TRBJ2-7 and V is TRBV15; 7 bases map to TRBD2. J lost 4 bases, V lost 4 bases, and 10 bases had no gene match. CDR1 LNHNV and CDR2 YYDKDF come from the germline V gene (reference sequence). This CDR3 spans 15 amino acids. This CDR3 is CATSIDSGFLYEQYF. CDR3 sequence (DNA): TGTGCCACCAGCATCGATAGCGGGTTTTTGTACGAGCAGTACTTC. Full variable domain (remainder filled in from reference TRBV15 and TRBJ2-7): DAMVIQNPRYQVTQFGKPVTLSCSQTLNHNVMYWYQQKSSQAPKLLFHYYDKDFNNEADTPDNFQSRRPNTSFCFLDIRSPGLGDTAMYLCATSIDSGFLYEQYFGPGTRLTVT.